Detailed here is one T cell receptor beta chain. The CDR3 is made up of 16 amino acids. The germline CDR1 and CDR2 sequences are LNHDA and SQIVND (reference sequence). J gave up 7 bases and V 0 bases, and 8 bases lay outside the gene matches. These data belong to a study of blood T cell repertoires in COVID-19. Clones were read by immunoSEQ multiplex PCR, and TCRdb kept only the in-frame ones, dropping some. Here the sample spans roughly 260,000 clones, more than 70% being singletons. This chain connects TRBV19 to TRBJ1-5, with TRBD1 identical over 8 bases. The clonotype comes from a woman aged 45-60 years with acute or convalescent COVID-19. Sample: peripheral blood. In DNA form, the CDR3 reads TGTGCCAGTAGTATAGAAGGTCAGGGGGCCAAACAGCCCCAGCATTTT. It yields the protein CASSIEGQGAKQPQHF.